Shown below are 8 T cell receptor beta chains from a single sample sequenced in a study of response to subunit inactivated influenza vaccine. MiXCR, applied by TCRdb to the RT-PCR reads, yields one record per CDR3 protein. The sample holds more than 600,000 distinct CDR3 sequences; 15% to 20% are singletons and the top ten take about a tenth. Sequenced material: PBMCs from blood, taken roughly 5 days after vaccination. These receptors were collected from a man aged 50 to 59 who received an inactivated influenza vaccine.

Details on this clonotype: The germline gene is not matched at one end of the junction; a read error may be the cause. The CDR3 DNA reads TGCGCCAGCAGCCCAGGGGGTCTGAGATACAATGAGCAGCTCTTC. Translating it yields CASSPGGLRYNEQLF. The V gene is TRBV5-1, the J gene TRBJ2-1, with 7 bases matching TRBD1. Germline V gene data show CDR1 as SGHRS and CDR2 as YFSETQ. The CDR3 consists of 15 residues.

This chain joins TRBV9 and TRBJ2-7; tentatively, D is TRBD1 (6 bases). This CDR3 is 15 amino acids long. Germline values: CDR1 SGDLS, CDR2 YYNGEE. V was trimmed by 3 bases and J by 1 base, leaving 14 bases between them. CDR3 residues: CASSASQDSSYEQYF. CDR3 DNA sequence: TGTGCCAGCAGCGCTTCACAGGACAGTTCCTACGAGCAGTACTTC.

This chain links TRBV5-1 with TRBJ2-5; TRBD1 aligns across 8 bases. The CDR3 consists of 14 residues. V was pared by 4 bases and J by 4 bases, with 6 bases of the junction left unmatched. Germline-derived CDR1 and CDR2 are SGHRS and YFSETQ. The CDR3 is CASSRGQGAETQYF. The CDR3 DNA is TGCGCCAGCAGCCGAGGACAGGGTGCAGAGACCCAGTACTTC. Full variable domain (rest looked up from reference TRBV5-1 and TRBJ2-5): KAGVTQTPRYLIKTRGQQVTLSCSPISGHRSVSWYQQTPGQGLQFLFEYFSETQRNKGNFPGRFSGRQFSNSRSEMNVSTLELGDSALYLCASSRGQGAETQYFGPGTRLLVL.

This clonotype was observed a handful of times. The chain is built from TRBV18 and TRBJ1-5; D possibly corresponds to TRBD1 (6 bases). The CDR3 has 15 residues. Germline V lookup: CDR1 KGHSH, CDR2 LQKENI. Trimming left V 1 base short and J 6 bases short, with 13 bases between. CDR3 DNA sequence: TGTGCCAGCTCACCACAGGCAGGGGATACTCAGCCCCAGCATTTT. This encodes CASSPQAGDTQPQHF.

This clonotype was observed a few times. The chain joins TRBV15 to TRBJ1-1; D remains unclear. The CDR3 spans 14 residues. V was trimmed by 1 base and J by 1 base, leaving 7 bases between them. Germline V CDR1 and CDR2: LNHNV, YYDKDF (reference sequence). DNA for the CDR3: TGTGCCACCAGCAGAGGAACGGGGAACACTGAAGCTTTCTTT. Protein product: CATSRGTGNTEAFF.

This clonotype has just a few counts. The rearrangement joins TRBV6-2 or TRBV6-3 to TRBJ2-7, with D unresolved. Germline values: CDR1 MNHEY, CDR2 SVGEGT. The germline V and J ends were trimmed by 3 bases and 3 bases, with 6 bases remaining between them. CDR3 length equals 12 residues. CDR3 DNA sequence: TGTGCCAGCAGTTATAGGGTCTACGAGCAGTACTTC. Translating it yields CASSYRVYEQYF.

The sample holds a few counts of this clonotype. The chain employs TRBV5-1 and TRBJ2-1; either TRBD1 or TRBD2 may supply D (5 bases each). The germline V and J ends were trimmed by 2 bases and 2 bases, with 11 bases remaining between them. CDR3 length equals 15 residues. Germline V gene data show CDR1 as SGHRS and CDR2 as YFSETQ. The CDR3 is CASSLTGLTYNEQFF. Here the CDR3 DNA reads TGCGCCAGCAGCTTAACGGGGCTAACCTACAATGAGCAGTTCTTC.

V is TRBV10-3 and J is TRBJ2-1; TRBD1 is a possible D gene (5 bases). The CDR3 length is 12 residues. The germline gives CDR1 ENHRY, CDR2 SYGVKD. V gave up 6 bases and J gave up 13 bases, with 16 bases separating them. Here the CDR3 reads CAIRDTDWAQFF. CDR3 DNA: TGTGCCATCAGGGACACCGATTGGGCCCAGTTCTTC.